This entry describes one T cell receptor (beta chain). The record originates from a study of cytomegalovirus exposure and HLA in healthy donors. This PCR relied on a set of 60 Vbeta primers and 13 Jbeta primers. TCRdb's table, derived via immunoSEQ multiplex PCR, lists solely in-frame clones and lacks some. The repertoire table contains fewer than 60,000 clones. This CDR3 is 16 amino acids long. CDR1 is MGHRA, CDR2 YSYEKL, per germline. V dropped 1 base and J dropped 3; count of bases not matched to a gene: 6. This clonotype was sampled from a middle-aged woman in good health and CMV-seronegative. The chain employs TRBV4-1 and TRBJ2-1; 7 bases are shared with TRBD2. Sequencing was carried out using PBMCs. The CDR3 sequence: CASSQATGTIYNEQFF. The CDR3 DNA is TGCGCCAGCAGCCAAGCCACCGGGACTATCTACAATGAGCAGTTCTTC.